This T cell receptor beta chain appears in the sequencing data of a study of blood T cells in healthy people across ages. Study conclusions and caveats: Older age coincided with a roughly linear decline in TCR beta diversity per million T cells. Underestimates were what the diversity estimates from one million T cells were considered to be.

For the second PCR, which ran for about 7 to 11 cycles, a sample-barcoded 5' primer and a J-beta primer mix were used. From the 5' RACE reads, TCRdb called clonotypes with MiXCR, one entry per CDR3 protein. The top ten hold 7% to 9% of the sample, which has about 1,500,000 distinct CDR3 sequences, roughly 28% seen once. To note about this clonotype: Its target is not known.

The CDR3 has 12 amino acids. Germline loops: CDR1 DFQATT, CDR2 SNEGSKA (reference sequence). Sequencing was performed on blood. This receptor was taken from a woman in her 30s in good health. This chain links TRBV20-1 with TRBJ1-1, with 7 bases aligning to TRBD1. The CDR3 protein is CSTGDRGAEAFF. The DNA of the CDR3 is TGCAGCACAGGGGACCGGGGCGCTGAAGCTTTCTTT.